The 25 T cell receptor beta chains in this list originate from one sample, sequenced in a study of shared clonotypes between healthy human individuals (dated by TCRdb to 2020 to 2022). Libraries were constructed by the immunoSEQ multiplex PCR assay. TCRdb's version of the immuneACCESS table is confined to in-frame rearrangements and falls short of the full clone set. An unresolved V gene accounts for under half of the shortfall where checked; the remainder is of unknown origin. The sample table shows about 1 million clones, and about 75% are seen once. The ten largest clonotypes hold approximately 1.5% of the sample. Source material: memory CD4+ T cells sorted from blood. The label giving this sample's cell subset or site can be read as: CD45RA-negative fraction. Every receptor here comes from a man aged 18 to 29 in good health.

In this sample, this clone turned up once. The chain links TRBV18 to TRBJ2-7; possibly TRBD1 for D (5 bases). V gave up 0 bases and J gave up 3 bases, with 9 bases separating them. Germline lookup yields CDR1 KGHSH and CDR2 LQKENI. The CDR3 has 14 amino acids. CDR3 in amino acids: CASSPPSQGYEQYF. The CDR3 coding sequence is TGTGCCAGCTCACCACCTAGTCAGGGCTACGAGCAGTACTTC.

The V and J genes are TRBV11-2 and TRBJ1-5; D is unclear. The germline CDR1 and CDR2 sequences are SGHAT and FQNNGV. V lost 5 bases to trimming and J lost 3 bases, with 11 bases between them. The CDR3 contains 14 residues. CDR3: CASSPAEANQPQHF. The CDR3 DNA reads TGTGCCAGCAGCCCCGCCGAGGCCAATCAGCCCCAGCATTTT.

This clone came up a few times. The rearrangement uses TRBV15 and TRBJ1-1; no firm D call. This CDR3 contains 17 residues. Germline V lookup: CDR1 LNHNV, CDR2 YYDKDF (reference sequence). The V end lost 0 bases, the J end lost 4 bases, and 18 bases lay between the germline ends. The CDR3 is CATSRDLFEEWSTEAFF. The CDR3 bases are TGTGCCACCAGCAGAGATCTGTTCGAGGAGTGGAGCACTGAAGCTTTCTTT.

This rearrangement joins TRBV7-9 to TRBJ1-4; D gene ambiguous. The CDR3 sequence is 13 residues long. The germline V gene encodes CDR1 SEHNR and CDR2 FQNEAQ (reference sequence). Trimming took off 5 bases at V and 10 bases at J, with 14 bases between the two ends. CDR3 protein: CASSPRREGKLFF. The CDR3 DNA reads TGTGCCAGCAGCCCCCGGAGAGAAGGAAAACTGTTTTTT.

This chain uses TRBV2 with TRBJ2-5; D unresolved. V lost 8 bases to trimming and J lost 4 bases, with 14 bases between them. In germline, CDR1 is SNHLY, CDR2 FYNNEI. The length of the CDR3 is 13 residues. CDR3 DNA sequence: TGTGCCAGCTCGGGTCTTAAAACAGAGACCCAGTACTTC. Its translation is CASSGLKTETQYF.

The CDR3 protein is CASSTDAEQVSNQPQHF. The CDR3 bases are TGTGCCAGCTCAACAGATGCAGAACAGGTTAGCAATCAGCCCCAGCATTTT. The chain recombines TRBV18 with TRBJ1-5; D might be TRBD1 (5 bases). Trimming took off 5 bases at V and 0 bases at J, with 17 bases between the two ends. There are 17 residues in the CDR3. In germline, CDR1 is KGHSH, CDR2 LQKENI.

The chain carries TRBV18 and TRBJ2-7; TRBD1 agrees at 8 bases. The V segment lost 3 bases and the J segment 6 bases; nucleotides outside the gene matches: 4. This CDR3 contains 13 residues. Germline values: CDR1 KGHSH, CDR2 LQKENI. CDR3 loop: CASSPNRGSEQYF. CDR3 coding DNA: TGTGCCAGCTCACCGAACAGGGGGAGCGAGCAGTACTTC.

As to this clone: A junction end diverges from the germline sequence, so it may reflect a read error. V usage is TRBV7-9 and J usage is TRBJ2-1; a weak D match, TRBD2 (6 bases). CDR1 and CDR2 (germline): SEHNR, FQNEAQ (reference sequence). CDR3 size: 15 residues. The CDR3 reads CASSLGPSEYNEQFF. The CDR3 nucleotides read TGTGCCAGCAGTTTAGGCCCTAGCGAATATAATGAGCAGTTCTTC.

The V gene is TRBV18, the J gene TRBJ1-5, with TRBD1 matching 7 bases. Germline values: CDR1 KGHSH, CDR2 LQKENI. V lost 6 bases to trimming and J lost 2 bases; unmatched junction nucleotides: 10. The CDR3 is 16 amino acids. CDR3: CASSLEGAVGNQPQHF. CDR3 nucleotides: TGTGCCAGCTCCCTCGAGGGGGCGGTTGGCAATCAGCCCCAGCATTTT.

On this clone itself: This sample also contains other DNA sequences that code for the same CDR3. The V call is TRBV5-1, the J call TRBJ2-2, with D maybe TRBD2 (5 bases). Trimming shortened V by 4 bases and J by 4 bases, and 11 bases separated the two germline ends. This CDR3 has 14 amino acids. Germline CDR1 SGHRS, CDR2 YFSETQ. The CDR3 here is CASSLGGPTGELFF. The CDR3 nucleotides are TGCGCCAGCAGCCTGGGCGGGCCCACCGGGGAGCTGTTTTTT.

The V gene is TRBV28, the J gene TRBJ2-4; D gene ambiguous. This CDR3 comprises 14 residues. Trimming took 4 bases from V and 0 from J, leaving 7 bases between them. From germline, CDR1 is MDHEN and CDR2 SYDVKM. CDR3 amino acids: CASSSPRAKNIQYF. CDR3 DNA sequence: TGTGCCAGCAGTTCCCCCAGAGCCAAAAACATTCAGTACTTC.

V usage is TRBV5-1 and J usage is TRBJ2-3; D gene ambiguous. Deletions cut 1 base from V and 2 bases from J, with 8 bases between. The CDR3 consists of 14 residues. The germline CDR1 and CDR2 sequences are SGHRS and YFSETQ. CDR3 in amino acids: CASSLTRPTDTQYF. In nucleotides, the CDR3 is TGCGCCAGCAGCTTGACCAGACCCACAGATACGCAGTATTTT.

CDR3 amino acids: CASSLGQGEGSPLHF. CDR3 bases: TGTGCCAGCAGCTTAGGGCAGGGAGAGGGTTCACCCCTCCACTTT. The V call is TRBV7-9, the J call TRBJ1-6; a possible D gene is TRBD1 (5 bases). Germline V gene data show CDR1 as SEHNR and CDR2 as FQNEAQ (reference sequence). The ends were cut back, 1 base at V and 9 bases at J, with 13 bases in the middle. The CDR3 runs to 15 residues.

There are a few counts of this clone. The chain joins TRBV18 to TRBJ1-5; D is uncertain. The length of the CDR3 is 13 residues. Germline V gene lookup returns CDR1 KGHSH and CDR2 LQKENI. V shed 4 bases and J shed 6 bases, with 10 bases lying between them. CDR3 sequence: CASSRDDSQPQHF. The CDR3 DNA reads as TGTGCCAGCTCACGGGATGATAGTCAGCCCCAGCATTTT. The variable domain in full, with the rest retrieved from reference TRBV18 and TRBJ1-5, is NAGVMQNPRHLVRRRGQEARLRCSPMKGHSHVYWYRQLPEEGLKFMVYLQKENIIDESGMPKERFSAEFPKEGPSILRIQQVVRGDSAAYFCASSRDDSQPQHFGDGTRLSIL.

The chain couples TRBV11-2 to TRBJ2-3; tentatively, D is TRBD2 (6 bases). The CDR3 has 15 amino acids. V gave up 3 bases and J gave up 6 bases, with 16 bases separating them. The V gene's germline CDR1 is SGHAT and CDR2 FQNNGV. In DNA, the CDR3 is TGTGCCAGCAGCTTCCAGGGCAAGCTAGCGGATACGCAGTATTTT. Protein sequence: CASSFQGKLADTQYF.

The gene calls are TRBV5-1 and TRBJ2-3, with TRBD1 matching over 9 bases. CDR3 length: 14 amino acids. Germline CDR1 reads SGHRS; CDR2 reads YFSETQ. Germline trimming cut 4 bases from V and 6 bases from J; bases unmatched to any gene: 6. The CDR3 reads CASSRRQGVDTQYF. The CDR3 DNA reads as TGCGCCAGCAGCAGGAGACAGGGGGTCGATACGCAGTATTTT.

This chain connects TRBV6-5 to TRBJ1-5, with 7 positions matching TRBD1. Trimming at V came to 4 bases and at J to 2 bases, leaving 8 bases not matched to a gene. Germline V gene data show CDR1 as MNHEY and CDR2 as SVGAGI. The CDR3 is 16 residues long. The CDR3 DNA follows: TGTGCCAGCAGTTCGCACAGGGGCACTGGCAATCAGCCCCAGCATTTT. Translated, it gives CASSSHRGTGNQPQHF.

This clone was observed a handful of times. This rearrangement joins TRBV7-9 to TRBJ1-3, with D unclear. Germline values: CDR1 SEHNR, CDR2 FQNEAQ (reference sequence). The CDR3 is 15 residues long. Trimming cost V 1 base and J 0 bases, with 7 bases left between them. The CDR3 reads CASSLDSRSGNTIYF. In DNA, the CDR3 is TGTGCCAGCAGCTTAGACAGCCGCTCTGGAAACACCATATATTTT.

The chain couples TRBV11-2 to TRBJ2-5; TRBD1 agrees at 9 bases. V shed 5 bases and J 0 bases; nucleotides not matched to a gene: 16. Germline assignment: CDR1 SGHAT and CDR2 FQNNGV. This CDR3 is built from 19 residues. CDR3 sequence: CASSPRTGGSLSNQETQYF. Here the CDR3 DNA reads TGTGCCAGCAGCCCGCGAACAGGGGGCTCTTTATCGAACCAAGAGACCCAGTACTTC.

For the CDR3, the DNA is TGTGCCAGCCAGAAGGACGGAACCTACGAGCAGTACTTC. This encodes CASQKDGTYEQYF. V usage is TRBV2 and J usage is TRBJ2-7; D call uncertain. Trimming pared 8 bases from V and 2 bases from J, leaving 13 bases between. The germline CDR1 and CDR2 sequences are SNHLY and FYNNEI. The CDR3 loop spans 13 amino acids.

The rearrangement uses TRBV4-2 and TRBJ1-3; D is perhaps TRBD1 (5 bases). The CDR3 spans 15 residues. Germline V gene lookup returns CDR1 LGHNA and CDR2 YNFKEQ. The ends were cut back, 0 bases at V and 2 bases at J, with 8 bases in the middle. The CDR3 DNA follows: TGTGCCAGCAGCCAAGACAGGGTCGCTGGAAACACCATATATTTT. Amino acids: CASSQDRVAGNTIYF.

CDR3 loop: CAIGAASYEQYF. The CDR3 DNA reads TGTGCCATCGGAGCTGCCTCCTACGAGCAGTACTTC. The chain links TRBV10-3 to TRBJ2-7; D ambiguous. CDR1 is ENHRY and CDR2 is SYGVKD in the germline V gene. V lost 8 bases, J lost 0 bases, and 8 bases lay in between. CDR3 length: 12 amino acids.

The chain is built from TRBV6-5 and TRBJ2-7, with TRBD2 matching over 12 bases. The CDR3 has 15 amino acids. Looked up from germline, CDR1 is MNHEY and CDR2 is SVGAGI. The V gene end was trimmed by 5 bases and the J gene end by 7 bases; junction bases not matched to a gene: 9. The CDR3 protein is CASSLAGGPRGEQYF. The CDR3 nucleotides read TGTGCCAGCAGTCTAGCGGGGGGGCCGCGTGGGGAGCAGTACTTC.

This chain uses TRBV27 with TRBJ1-1; 8 bases match TRBD1. The length of the CDR3 is 18 residues. Germline CDR1 MNHEY, CDR2 SMNVEV (reference sequence). V lost 3 bases, J lost 3 bases, and 15 bases stayed unmatched. The CDR3 spells CASSFHLSLTGAYTEAFF. The CDR3, as DNA: TGTGCCAGCAGTTTCCACCTATCTCTGACAGGGGCCTACACTGAAGCTTTCTTT.

The genes are TRBV28 and TRBJ2-7; 9 positions match TRBD1. V was clipped by 6 bases and J by 2 bases; unmatched bases: 5. Germline CDR1 and CDR2: MDHEN and SYDVKM. The CDR3 loop spans 14 amino acids. The CDR3, as DNA: TGTGCCAGCAGGTCCGGGACAGGGCCCTACGAGCAGTACTTC. Its translation is CASRSGTGPYEQYF. Full variable domain (remainder filled in from reference TRBV28 and TRBJ2-7): DVKVTQSSRYLVKRTGEKVFLECVQDMDHENMFWYRQDPGLGLRLIYFSYDVKMKEKGDIPEGYSVSREKKERFSLILESASTNQTSMYLCASRSGTGPYEQYFGPGTRLTVT.